This T cell receptor (beta chain) was found in a study of T-cell reconstitution after alpha-beta-depleted transplantation in children. The germline gives CDR1 SGHRS, CDR2 YFSETQ. V gave up 4 bases and J gave up 5 bases, with 15 bases separating them. The CDR3 sequence is 15 residues long. Preparation of the TCRbeta library involved a method that used unique molecular identifiers. TCRdb re-called the PCR reads through MiXCR, storing one row per CDR3 protein. The sample includes almost 600,000 distinct CDR3 sequences, roughly 27% of them seen just once. The sample consisted of PBMCs, taken before TCRalphabeta/CD19-depleted stem cell transplant. The TCR originated in a boy younger than two with Wiskott-Aldrich syndrome, due to receive a stem cell transplant. The chain joins TRBV5-1 to TRBJ1-4; no clear D. CDR3 sequence: CASSLWGQGNEKLFF. The CDR3 nucleotides are TGCGCCAGCAGCCTTTGGGGTCAAGGAAATGAAAAACTGTTTTTT.